The 21 T cell receptor beta chains below come from one sample, sequenced in a study of regulatory T cells in long-lasting Graves disease. The authors built TCR beta libraries using iRepertoire HTBI primers and Arm-PCR of CDR3 regions. TCRdb re-called the multiplex PCR reads with MiXCR, one entry per CDR3 protein. This sample has some 230,000 distinct CDR3 sequences, with about a sixth found just once. Documented time point: newly diagnosed GD, antithyroid drugs for less than 3 months. PBMC RNA was the source of the TCR library. Source: peripheral blood mononuclear cells (PBMCs), taken at new diagnosis, from a patient treated with antithyroid drugs. The receptors come from a female donor with Graves disease.

In this sample, this clonotype turned up many times. The chain recombines TRBV2 with TRBJ2-7; 10 nucleotides match TRBD2. V gave up 7 bases and J gave up 9 bases; unmatched junction bases: 12. Germline CDR1 reads SNHLY; CDR2 reads FYNNEI. There are 14 residues in the CDR3. The DNA of the CDR3 is TGTGCCAGCACCGCGCTCGGGACTAGCGTAGTGCAGTACTTC. Protein sequence: CASTALGTSVVQYF.

CDR3 protein: CASSLPGGGRYNEQFF. In DNA form, the CDR3 reads TGTGCCAGCAGTCTACCGGGGGGAGGCCGGTACAATGAGCAGTTCTTC. The J gene is TRBJ2-1, the V gene TRBV2, with 7 bases lining up with TRBD2. V shed 5 bases, J shed 4 bases, and the junction held 11 bases outside the gene matches. The CDR3 extends over 16 amino acids. Germline V CDR1 and CDR2: SNHLY, FYNNEI.

In this sample, this clonotype turned up many times. The chain uses TRBV18 and TRBJ1-2; the match to TRBD1 covers 10 bases. The CDR3 has 15 amino acids. Germline-derived CDR1 and CDR2 are KGHSH and LQKENI. V lost 6 bases, J lost 4 bases, and 8 bases stayed unmatched. CDR3 sequence: CASSPGQGDIYGYTF. CDR3 DNA sequence: TGTGCCAGCTCCCCTGGACAGGGGGATATCTATGGCTACACCTTC.

The rearrangement joins TRBV12-3 or TRBV12-4 to TRBJ2-5; TRBD1 matches at 8 bases. The CDR3 totals 13 residues. The ends lost 6 bases at V and 4 bases at J; junction bases unmatched: 4. CDR3 nucleotides: TGTGCCAGCAGCGCTGACAGGGGAGAGACCCAGTACTTC. Amino acid sequence: CASSADRGETQYF.

V usage is TRBV6-1 and J usage is TRBJ1-6; no firm D call. Per germline, CDR1 MNHNS and CDR2 SASEGT. This CDR3 comprises 15 residues. Trimming left V 5 bases short and J 5 bases short, with 13 bases between. This CDR3 is CASSPSGRHNSPLHF. The CDR3 DNA follows: TGTGCCAGCAGTCCTTCAGGACGGCATAATTCACCCCTCCACTTT.

This clonotype was seen ten or more times. J is TRBJ1-3 and V is TRBV6-1; 8 bases match TRBD1. The CDR3 length is 18 residues. J was trimmed by 4 bases and V by 6 bases; bases with no gene match: 17. Germline values: CDR1 MNHNS, CDR2 SASEGT. CDR3 nucleotide sequence: TGTGCCAGCAGGTTGACAGGGGCGTCGGTCGGTCTAGGAAACACCATATATTTT. Its protein is CASRLTGASVGLGNTIYF.

There are a few counts of this clonotype. A single base separates this from a much larger clone, so it may be a read error. The V call is TRBV19, the J call TRBJ2-1; D is perhaps TRBD1 or TRBD2 (6 bases each). Germline CDR1 and CDR2: LNHDA and SQIVND (reference sequence). This CDR3 has 15 residues. In DNA form, the CDR3 reads TGTGCCAGCGACGGGGGCCTCAGCTCCTACAATGAGCGGTTCTTC. It codes for CASDGGLSSYNERFF.

This clonotype was observed many times. The V call is TRBV6-1, the J call TRBJ2-2; D gene uncertain. V lost 2 bases and J lost 4, with 8 bases in between. Germline loops: CDR1 MNHNS, CDR2 SASEGT. The CDR3 loop spans 14 amino acids. CDR3 DNA: TGTGCCAGCAGTGAATCCGAGGTCACCGGGGAGCTGTTTTTT. It yields the protein CASSESEVTGELFF.

CDR3 loop: CASSLAPGDYGYTF. In DNA, the CDR3 is TGTGCCAGCAGCTTAGCGCCGGGAGACTATGGCTACACCTTC. The chain is built from TRBV7-9 and TRBJ1-2; D is undetermined. The germline gives CDR1 SEHNR, CDR2 FQNEAQ (reference sequence). CDR3 length: 14 amino acids. V dropped 0 bases and J dropped 3 bases, with 8 bases sitting between them.

In its sample, this clonotype was seen many times. The chain joins TRBV9 to TRBJ2-7; 8 bases line up with TRBD1. Germline loops: CDR1 SGDLS, CDR2 YYNGEE. This CDR3 has 15 amino acids. Trimming removed 8 bases from V and 3 bases from J; junction bases left unmatched: 13. Here the CDR3 reads CAREGSGTGHYEQYF. The CDR3 DNA follows: TGTGCCAGAGAGGGGTCCGGGACAGGCCACTACGAGCAGTACTTC.

This clonotype was picked up many times. The chain joins TRBV28 to TRBJ2-4; D gene uncertain. The CDR3 has 15 residues. V was pared by 6 bases and J by 3 bases, with 15 bases between. Per germline, CDR1 MDHEN and CDR2 SYDVKM. The CDR3 region is CASRGLGEVKNIQYF. In DNA, the CDR3 is TGTGCCAGCAGAGGGCTAGGCGAGGTCAAAAACATTCAGTACTTC.

The table lists this clonotype with many counts. This sequence joins TRBV7-2 and TRBJ1-2, with D unclear. The CDR3 runs 11 residues. V lost 6 bases and J lost 13, with 15 bases in between. CDR1 is SGHTA, CDR2 FQGNSA, per germline. Here the CDR3 DNA reads TGTGCCAGCAGTCTAGCCAACCACTGCACCTTC. Translation: CASSLANHCTF.

This clonotype was counted ten times or more. The chain uses TRBV18 and TRBJ1-6; D remains unclear. CDR1 is KGHSH and CDR2 is LQKENI in the germline V gene. The CDR3 covers 15 residues. The V end lost 3 bases, the J end lost 7 bases, and 13 bases lay between the germline ends. The CDR3 DNA follows: TGTGCCAGCTCACCTCCGCCGGGTAGCAATTCACCCCTCCACTTT. It yields the protein CASSPPPGSNSPLHF.

V gene TRBV4-2 combines with J gene TRBJ1-1; D might be TRBD1 (6 bases). Trimming cost V 4 bases and J 4 bases, with 19 bases left between them. The CDR3 consists of 16 residues. Germline V gene lookup returns CDR1 LGHNA and CDR2 YNFKEQ. The chain's CDR3 is CASSPKEDSMSTEAFF. As DNA, the CDR3 is TGTGCCAGCAGCCCAAAAGAGGACAGCATGAGCACTGAAGCTTTCTTT.

This clonotype was seen many times. This chain connects TRBV30 to TRBJ1-2; 7 bases line up with TRBD1. V dropped 4 bases and J dropped 8; count of bases not matched to a gene: 10. This CDR3 contains 13 residues. Germline V gives CDR1 GTSNPN, CDR2 SVGIG (reference sequence). The CDR3 DNA reads TGTGCCTGGACTTTAATGAGGGGGCAGGGCTACACCTTC. It codes for CAWTLMRGQGYTF. The full variable domain, its missing parts supplied by reference TRBV30 and TRBJ1-2, is SQTIHQWPATLVQPVGSPLSLECTVEGTSNPNLYWYRQAAGRGLQLLFYSVGIGQISSEVPQNLSASRPQDRQFILSSKKLLLSDSGFYLCAWTLMRGQGYTFGSGTRLTVV.

This clonotype was recorded at least ten times. The chain is built from TRBV30 and TRBJ2-5; D perhaps matches TRBD2 (7 bases). The DNA end is a closer match to TRBJ2-1, so the J assignment may be wrong. The length of the CDR3 is 14 residues. Germline CDR1 reads GTSNPN; CDR2 reads SVGIG (reference sequence). CDR3 sequence (DNA): TGTGCCTGGAGTCATCGGGGGGCTTACAATGAGCAGTTCTTC. It encodes CAWSHRGAYNEQFF.

Note on this clonotype: Since a much larger clone is just one base distant, this may be a read error. The chain employs TRBV20-1 and TRBJ1-1; D call uncertain. Looked up from germline, CDR1 is DFQATT and CDR2 is SNEGSKA (reference sequence). This CDR3 is 13 amino acids long. CDR3 DNA sequence: TGCAGTGCTAGGCCAGACGGGAACACTGAAGCTCTCTTT. Its protein is CSARPDGNTEALF.

This clonotype was seen repeatedly, ten times or more. This chain links TRBV5-4 with TRBJ1-2, with D uncertain. This CDR3 is built from 15 residues. V was shortened by 3 bases and J by 1 base, with 13 bases between the two germline ends. The germline gives CDR1 SGHNT, CDR2 YYREEE (reference sequence). CDR3 in DNA: TGTGCCAGCAGCTCCCCTCAGCTAAGTAACTATGGCTACACCTTC. This sequence encodes CASSSPQLSNYGYTF.

This clonotype was seen many times. V usage is TRBV7-9 and J usage is TRBJ1-3; D is unresolved. The CDR3 has 12 residues. V was cut by 6 bases and J by 3 bases, with 6 bases left in between. CDR1 is SEHNR, CDR2 FQNEAQ, per germline (reference sequence). CDR3 sequence: CASRGDGNTIYF. CDR3 nucleotide sequence: TGTGCCAGCAGGGGCGATGGAAACACCATATATTTT.

Concerning this clonotype itself: A single base separates this from a much larger clone, so it may be a read error. The missing conserved phenylalanine or tryptophan at the end of this CDR3 makes a read error likely. CDR3 protein: CASSSSGTGTDTQYL. CDR3 nucleotide sequence: TGCGCCAGCAGCTCTAGCGGGACTGGTACAGATACGCAGTATCTT. The rearrangement uses TRBV5-1 and TRBJ2-3; 9 bases fit TRBD2. Germline V CDR1 and CDR2: SGHRS, YFSETQ. This CDR3 spans 15 amino acids. V dropped 3 bases and J dropped 3; count of bases not matched to a gene: 5.

This clonotype was seen a handful of times. The J gene is TRBJ2-5, the V gene TRBV13; 7 bases line up with TRBD2. The CDR3 runs to 17 residues. Germline V gene data show CDR1 as PRHDT and CDR2 as FYEKMQ (reference sequence). V gave up 5 bases and J gave up 3 bases; unmatched junction bases: 15. CDR3 nucleotides: TGTGCCAGCAGCCCCCCCCCGTTCGCTAGCGGTGAAGAGACCCAGTACTTC. Translated, it gives CASSPPPFASGEETQYF.